Shown below are 22 T cell receptor beta chains from a single sample sequenced in a study of cytomegalovirus exposure and HLA in healthy donors. PCR was performed using 60 Vbeta and 13 Jbeta primers. Sequencing was performed with immunoSEQ multiplex PCR; in TCRdb, only in-frame clones are kept and a portion is missing. The table has some 150,000 clones, around four fifths seen once; the top ten hold around 1.3%. Input material: PBMCs. These receptors were taken from a woman in her fifties or sixties in good health and CMV-seronegative.

V usage is TRBV27 and J usage is TRBJ2-1, with 10 bases matching TRBD2. CDR1 and CDR2 (germline): MNHEY, SMNVEV (reference sequence). V gave up 7 bases and J gave up 0 bases; unmatched junction bases: 6. The CDR3 runs to 16 residues. The CDR3 DNA is TGTGCCAGCATTCGGCTAGCGGGGGACTCCTACAATGAGCAGTTCTTC. Protein product: CASIRLAGDSYNEQFF.

CDR3 amino acids: CASSGTGGGGETQYF. Written as DNA, the CDR3 is TGTGCCAGCAGCGGGACAGGGGGCGGAGGAGAGACCCAGTACTTC. The chain joins TRBV11-3 to TRBJ2-5; TRBD1 matches at 12 bases. The CDR3 covers 15 residues. J lost 4 bases, V lost 5 bases, and 5 bases had no gene match. CDR1 and CDR2 from the germline V gene are SGHNT and YENEEA.

The chain is built from TRBV30 and TRBJ2-1; 9 bases map to TRBD2. The germline gives CDR1 GTSNPN, CDR2 SVGIG (reference sequence). The length of the CDR3 is 19 residues. V lost 6 bases and J lost 5; bases outside the gene matches: 23. CDR3 sequence reads: CACSLRRGRASGANNEQFF. CDR3 in DNA: TGTGCCTGCTCCCTTCGTCGGGGGCGGGCTAGCGGGGCTAACAATGAGCAGTTCTTC.

This clone was detected only a few times. V usage is TRBV11-3 and J usage is TRBJ1-5; TRBD1 matches 7 bases. V lost 4 bases and J lost 2; bases outside the gene matches: 11. The CDR3 spans 17 residues. The germline gives CDR1 SGHNT, CDR2 YENEEA. DNA for the CDR3: TGTGCCAGCAGCTCCGCCCTAACAGGGGAATGCAATCAGCCCCAGCATTTT. Translating gives CASSSALTGECNQPQHF.

This clone was detected once. V usage is TRBV4-3 and J usage is TRBJ2-1; a weak D match, TRBD2 (6 bases). V was trimmed by 5 bases and J by 6 bases, leaving 17 bases between them. The germline gives CDR1 LGHNA, CDR2 YSLEER. The CDR3 has 15 residues. The chain's CDR3 is CASSYRDWDLNEQFF. The CDR3 coding sequence is TGCGCCAGCAGCTACCGGGACTGGGACCTCAATGAGCAGTTCTTC.

The J gene is TRBJ1-2, the V gene TRBV28, with TRBD1 matching over 9 bases. Losses at the gene ends were 2 bases for V and 2 bases for J; bases not matched to a gene: 9. The CDR3 is 17 residues long. Germline V lookup: CDR1 MDHEN, CDR2 SYDVKM. The CDR3 bases are TGTGCCAGCAGTTTAGGGGGGACAGGGCCGACCAACTATGGCTACACCTTC. It is translated as CASSLGGTGPTNYGYTF.

The chain combines TRBV11-2 with TRBJ1-4; D might be TRBD1 (6 bases). The V gene lost 0 bases and the J gene lost 5 bases, with 10 bases spanning the gap. Germline CDR1 is SGHAT and CDR2 is FQNNGV. This CDR3 spans 15 amino acids. CDR3 amino acids: CASSLDPGANEKLFF. The CDR3 region has the DNA TGTGCCAGCAGCTTAGACCCAGGGGCCAATGAAAAACTGTTTTTT.

This rearrangement joins TRBV28 to TRBJ2-3; 13 bases are shared with TRBD2. Germline CDR1 MDHEN, CDR2 SYDVKM. The CDR3 is made up of 16 amino acids. Germline trimming cut 5 bases from V and 4 bases from J; bases unmatched to any gene: 6. CDR3 in amino acids: CASSQPLAGGADTQYF. Here the CDR3 DNA reads TGTGCCAGCAGTCAACCACTAGCGGGAGGGGCAGATACGCAGTATTTT.

V is TRBV10-2 and J is TRBJ2-7; 14 bases line up with TRBD2. Germline loops: CDR1 WSHSY, CDR2 SAAADI. V lost 8 bases, J lost 4 bases, and 7 bases stayed unmatched. The length of the CDR3 is 15 residues. The CDR3 reads CASAPGLAGVYEQYF. The CDR3 nucleotides are TGCGCCAGCGCGCCGGGACTAGCGGGAGTGTACGAGCAGTACTTC.

The chain couples TRBV19 to TRBJ1-4, with D perhaps TRBD1 (5 bases). The V gene's germline CDR1 is LNHDA and CDR2 SQIVND (reference sequence). The germline V and J ends were trimmed by 10 bases and 5 bases, with 17 bases remaining between them. The CDR3 is 14 residues long. CDR3 loop: CATTDRRSNEKLFF. As DNA, the CDR3 is TGTGCCACCACAGACAGACGATCAAATGAAAAACTGTTTTTT.

The chain has TRBV5-1 and TRBJ2-7, with TRBD1 identical over 11 bases. The CDR3 covers 14 residues. Germline values: CDR1 SGHRS, CDR2 YFSETQ. V gave up 4 bases and J gave up 7 bases; unmatched junction bases: 7. The CDR3, as DNA: TGCGCCAGCAGCCCCGGACAGGGGGCTTGGGAGCAGTACTTC. This encodes CASSPGQGAWEQYF.

This clone is a singleton in its sample. One end of the junction fails to match germline, which may point to a read error. The same CDR3 is also encoded by other DNA sequences in this sample. The rearrangement uses TRBV27 and TRBJ1-1; 9 bases are a match to TRBD1. This CDR3 has 14 residues. Looked up from germline, CDR1 is MNHEY and CDR2 is SMNVEV (reference sequence). CDR3 nucleotides: TGTGCCAGCCGCCGGGACAGGGCGGGCACTGAAGCCTTCTTT. This translates into CASRRDRAGTEAFF.

In nucleotides, the CDR3 is TGTGCCAGCAGCTCTCCCGTCGGGGGACTAGGAGGAAGTTTAGTTGAGACCCAGTACTTC. Protein product: CASSSPVGGLGGSLVETQYF. The V gene is TRBV9, the J gene TRBJ2-5; 8 nucleotides match TRBD2. Trimming at V came to 4 bases and at J to 5 bases, leaving 25 bases not matched to a gene. The germline V gene encodes CDR1 SGDLS and CDR2 YYNGEE. The CDR3 has 20 residues.

This clone was picked up a small number of times. The rearrangement links TRBV7-9 to TRBJ2-7; perhaps TRBD2 as D (6 bases). This CDR3 spans 15 amino acids. Germline-derived CDR1 and CDR2 are SEHNR and FQNEAQ (reference sequence). Between the trimmed V and J ends, which lost 5 bases and 4 bases, there was a span of 18 bases. Written as DNA, the CDR3 is TGTGCCAGCAGCCATTTGGGGGAGGCGGTGTACGAGCAGTACTTC. Amino acid sequence: CASSHLGEAVYEQYF.

The CDR3 nucleotides read TGTGCCAGCAGTCCGCGCGCCCATAATAGCAATCAGCCCCAGCATTTT. Translation: CASSPRAHNSNQPQHF. The chain carries TRBV28 and TRBJ1-5; D unclear. The CDR3 sequence is 16 residues long. Trimming removed 5 bases at V and 0 bases at J, with 14 bases between. The V gene's germline CDR1 is MDHEN and CDR2 SYDVKM.

The gene calls are TRBV5-4 and TRBJ1-4; D is undetermined. The CDR3 consists of 13 residues. Trimming stripped 3 bases from V and 8 bases from J, with 11 bases between. Germline values: CDR1 SGHNT, CDR2 YYREEE (reference sequence). This CDR3 is CASSWSGREKLFF. DNA for the CDR3: TGTGCCAGCAGCTGGTCGGGGAGGGAAAAACTGTTTTTT.

This CDR3 reads CASSIAIAGGLYNEQFF. For the CDR3, the DNA is TGTGCCAGTAGTATCGCCATAGCGGGAGGGCTTTACAATGAGCAGTTCTTC. The chain employs TRBV19 and TRBJ2-1; 11 nucleotides agree with TRBD2. Germline CDR1 and CDR2: LNHDA and SQIVND (reference sequence). After removal of 3 bases from V and 4 bases from J, the junction contained 8 bases not matched to a gene. CDR3 length: 17 residues. Together with reference TRBV19 and TRBJ2-1, the CDR3 gives the full variable domain: DGGITQSPKYLFRKEGQNVTLSCEQNLNHDAMYWYRQDPGQGLRLIYYSQIVNDFQKGDIAEGYSVSREKKESFPLTVTSAQKNPTAFYLCASSIAIAGGLYNEQFFGPGTRLTVL.

CDR3 protein: CASSLAGTGGWTGTDTQYF. Here the CDR3 DNA reads TGTGCCAGCAGCCTCGCCGGGACAGGGGGCTGGACTGGCACAGATACGCAGTATTTT. The rearrangement joins TRBV28 to TRBJ2-3; TRBD1 matches 12 bases. The ends lost 6 bases at V and 1 base at J; junction bases unmatched: 14. There are 19 residues in the CDR3. Germline V gene sequence: CDR1 MDHEN, CDR2 SYDVKM.

V is TRBV23-1 and J is TRBJ1-6; D gene uncertain. TRBV23-1 counts as an open reading frame of uncertain function. The CDR3 length is 16 residues. V was cut by 2 bases and J by 6 bases, with 14 bases left in between. CDR3 DNA sequence: TGCGCCAGCAGTCAAGTGGTGGCGGAGACTAATTCACCCCTCCACTTT. It yields the protein CASSQVVAETNSPLHF.

The gene calls are TRBV7-9 and TRBJ2-1, with 7 bases matching TRBD1. With V trimmed by 1 base and J by 7 bases, 4 bases remained unmatched. The CDR3 loop spans 14 amino acids. In germline, CDR1 is SEHNR, CDR2 FQNEAQ (reference sequence). The CDR3 region has the DNA TGTGCCAGCAGCTTAGTGGACAGGTGGAATGAGCAGTTCTTC. This gives the protein CASSLVDRWNEQFF.

The CDR3 DNA follows: TGTGCCAGTAGCTCTACCCAGGGGGCATATGGCTACACCTTC. As protein: CASSSTQGAYGYTF. The chain is built from TRBV19 and TRBJ1-2, with 8 bases matching TRBD1. J lost 5 bases, V lost 6 bases, and 8 bases had no gene match. This CDR3 spans 14 amino acids. Germline loops: CDR1 LNHDA, CDR2 SQIVND (reference sequence).

The V gene is TRBV4-3, the J gene TRBJ2-1; TRBD2 aligns across 13 bases. The CDR3 is 16 residues long. Per germline, CDR1 LGHNA and CDR2 YSLEER. Losses at the gene ends were 7 bases for V and 5 bases for J; bases not matched to a gene: 8. CDR3 sequence: CASKSTGLAGHNEQFF. In DNA, the CDR3 is TGCGCCAGCAAAAGCACGGGACTAGCGGGGCACAATGAGCAGTTCTTC.